This T cell receptor (beta chain) derives from a study of T-cell memory formation after mild COVID-19. This clonotype was observed a few times. Using its own MiXCR run on the 5' RACE reads, TCRdb lists one record per CDR3 protein. The sample lists about 150,000 distinct CDR3 sequences, 15% to 20% occurring once. The CDR3 has 14 amino acids. CDR1 and CDR2 (germline): MNHEY, SVGAGI. V was clipped by 8 bases and J by 0 bases; unmatched bases: 6. The chain links TRBV6-5 to TRBJ1-1; 7 bases are a match to TRBD1. The TCR comes from an adult woman who had mild COVID-19 (a few samples of this study predate the infection). Cell type and time point are not known. Sequencing input: PBMCs or a T cell subset sorted from them (not recorded which). The CDR3 sequence: CASHRGVMNTEAFF. Here the CDR3 DNA reads TGTGCCAGCCACAGGGGTGTGATGAACACTGAAGCTTTCTTT.